This T cell receptor (beta chain) was sequenced during a study of blood T cell repertoires in COVID-19. Germline assignment: CDR1 GTSNPN and CDR2 SVGIG (reference sequence). Trimming cost V 1 base and J 1 base; bases outside gene matches: 3. This CDR3 comprises 15 residues. Some clones are missing from TCRdb's copy, which holds only in-frame ones; the method was immunoSEQ multiplex PCR. Of roughly 140,000 clones in the sample, 85% to 90% are singletons; the top ten hold around 16%. J is TRBJ1-4 and V is TRBV30; 7 bases are shared with TRBD1. The clonotype was recovered from a woman in her thirties or forties with acute or convalescent COVID-19. Sequencing was performed on peripheral blood. CDR3 coding DNA: TGTGCCTGGAGTGAGTACAGGGGAACTAATGAAAAACTGTTTTTT. This sequence encodes CAWSEYRGTNEKLFF.